This T cell receptor beta chain was sequenced in a study of shared clonotypes between healthy human individuals. Background on the study: There were three CD4 naive, three CD4 memory, two CD8 naive and one CD8 memory plates per donor.

Every immunoSEQ plate was one replicate of a subset's evenly spread DNA. Sequencing used immunoSEQ multiplex PCR; TCRdb keeps in-frame clones, though not all of them. The repertoire holds about 2.1 million clones, with approximately 92% as singletons. Details on this clone: Its antigen is currently unknown.

The germline V gene has CDR1 MDHEN and CDR2 SYDVKM. CDR3 length: 16 amino acids. Trimming left V 7 bases short and J 0 bases short, with 17 bases between. CD8 cells classed as naive were CD45RO-negative and positively selected for CCR7, excluding terminally differentiated effector memory CD45RA+ cells. The donors, all of them Caucasian adults, lived in Nashville, Tennessee. Study-level points and caveats: Naive subsets tended to show greater estimated richness than memory subsets.

The receptor was derived from a man aged 18-30 years in good health. Some clones in this sample may be carry-over from other donors' samples. This rearrangement joins TRBV28 to TRBJ2-3; D is ambiguous. The specimen was naive CD8+ T cells from PBMCs. The CDR3 spells CASTPYPVESTDTQYF. CDR3 bases: TGTGCCAGCACCCCGTACCCGGTCGAAAGCACAGATACGCAGTATTTT.